This T cell receptor beta chain was profiled in a study of blood T cells in healthy people across ages. Trimming removed 5 bases from V and 13 bases from J, with 20 bases in between. This CDR3 comprises 12 residues. Looked up from germline, CDR1 is DFQATT and CDR2 is SNEGSKA (reference sequence). Primed by a sample-barcoded 5' primer and a J-beta primer mix, a second PCR proceeded for about 7 to 12 cycles. TCRdb re-analysed the 5' RACE reads in MiXCR, keeping a single row per CDR3 protein. The repertoire has over a million distinct CDR3 sequences, approximately 59% of them found once; the top ten carry 6.5% to 8.5%.

The chain uses TRBV20-1 and TRBJ1-2; D is unresolved. The sequence was obtained from a man aged 18-30 years in good health. Sequenced sample: blood. The CDR3 coding sequence is TGCAGTGCTGGTATAGACACTAGAGAGGGCACCTTC. Amino acid sequence: CSAGIDTREGTF.